The 29 T cell receptor beta chains in this list originate from one sample, sequenced in a study of shared clonotypes between healthy human individuals. Measured with immunoSEQ multiplex PCR; TCRdb has only the in-frame clones, and not every one. In the table there are over 2 million clones, 85% to 95% of which are singletons. Sequencing used naive CD4+ T cells sorted from blood. The subset is: CD45RA+ positively selected. The receptors come from a man aged 18 to 29 in good health.

The rearrangement uses TRBV2 and TRBJ1-1, with TRBD1 matching over 11 bases. The CDR3 totals 13 residues. The germline CDR1 and CDR2 sequences are SNHLY and FYNNEI. The V gene end was trimmed by 7 bases and the J gene end by 6 bases; junction bases not matched to a gene: 4. CDR3 nucleotides: TGTGCCAGCACCGAGGACAGGGGGCCTGAAGCTTTCTTT. Translating gives CASTEDRGPEAFF.

As concerns this clone: Germline is not matched at one junction end, which may reflect a read error. The rearrangement uses TRBV7-9 and TRBJ2-1, with D maybe TRBD1 (6 bases). This CDR3 region has 15 residues. The germline V gene encodes CDR1 SEHNR and CDR2 FQNEAQ (reference sequence). The CDR3 loop is CANSLSRGVMNEQFF. The CDR3, as DNA: TGTGCCAACAGCTTAAGCAGGGGAGTAATGAATGAGCAGTTCTTC.

In nucleotides, the CDR3 is TGTGCCAGTATAGACAGGGGTTACACAGATACGCAGTATTTT. Its translation is CASIDRGYTDTQYF. This chain connects TRBV19 to TRBJ2-3; 8 bases line up with TRBD1. The CDR3 is made up of 14 amino acids. The J segment lost 2 bases and the V segment lost 7 bases, leaving 5 bases of the junction unmatched. Germline CDR1 is LNHDA and CDR2 is SQIVND (reference sequence).

V gene TRBV6-5 combines with J gene TRBJ1-1; tentative D call: TRBD1 (5 bases). V lost 2 bases and J lost 1, with 14 bases in between. The CDR3 sequence is 16 residues long. Germline lookup yields CDR1 MNHEY and CDR2 SVGAGI. CDR3 bases: TGTGCCAGCAGTTACGGGGGACCCCAAGGGAACACTGAAGCTTTCTTT. Translated: CASSYGGPQGNTEAFF.

V and J are TRBV10-3 and TRBJ2-1; tentatively, D is TRBD1 (6 bases). This CDR3 comprises 18 residues. The V end lost 4 bases, the J end lost 5 bases, and 24 bases lay between the germline ends. CDR1 and CDR2 from the germline V gene are ENHRY and SYGVKD. For the CDR3, the DNA is TGTGCCATCAGTGCCCGTAGGGGGTCAACAGGGCTCGACAATGAGCAGTTCTTC. Translation gives CAISARRGSTGLDNEQFF.

The V gene is TRBV6-1, the J gene TRBJ1-5; D not resolved. The V gene's germline CDR1 is MNHNS and CDR2 SASEGT. The CDR3 sequence is 15 residues long. With 2 bases removed from V and 0 bases from J, the gap between germline ends came to 8 bases. The CDR3 region is CASSETQNSNQPQHF. CDR3 nucleotide sequence: TGTGCCAGCAGTGAAACCCAGAATAGCAATCAGCCCCAGCATTTT.

About this clone itself: Other DNA sequences from this sample encode an identical CDR3 as well. The chain links TRBV2 to TRBJ2-7, with a tentative D call TRBD2 (7 bases). Germline assignment: CDR1 SNHLY and CDR2 FYNNEI. V lost 8 bases and J lost 3, with 11 bases in between. The CDR3 is 12 amino acids. The DNA of the CDR3 is TGTGCCAGCCGGGGGGCCGTCTACGAGCAGTACTTC. Translated: CASRGAVYEQYF.

The chain employs TRBV2 and TRBJ2-1; no definite D call. V was pared by 2 bases and J by 7 bases, with 12 bases between. Germline lookup yields CDR1 SNHLY and CDR2 FYNNEI. This CDR3 contains 14 residues. CDR3 DNA sequence: TGTGCCAGCAGTGAATTACTAAGCGTAAATGAGCAGTTCTTC. Amino acids: CASSELLSVNEQFF.

This chain uses TRBV7-9 with TRBJ2-5, with D unresolved. Germline V gene data show CDR1 as SEHNR and CDR2 as FQNEAQ (reference sequence). V lost 4 bases, J lost 5 bases, and 14 bases lay in between. There are 14 residues in the CDR3. The chain's CDR3 is CASSYRTIGETQYF. DNA for the CDR3: TGTGCCAGCAGCTACCGGACGATCGGGGAGACCCAGTACTTC.

The chain employs TRBV9 and TRBJ2-1; D is possibly TRBD2 (6 bases). CDR1 and CDR2 (germline): SGDLS, YYNGEE. Trimming pared 0 bases from V and 2 bases from J, leaving 9 bases between. The CDR3 is 15 residues long. The CDR3 nucleotides are TGTGCCAGCAGCGTAGATCCGGGAGCCTACAATGAGCAGTTCTTC. Translated: CASSVDPGAYNEQFF.

This chain uses TRBV7-9 with TRBJ2-7; 9 nucleotides line up with TRBD1. The CDR3 sequence is 19 residues long. The V segment lost 0 bases and the J segment 5 bases; nucleotides outside the gene matches: 17. From germline, CDR1 is SEHNR and CDR2 FQNEAQ (reference sequence). The CDR3, as DNA: TGTGCCAGCAGCTTAGCGGTGGGTAAGCAGGGACAGGGCTGGCACGAGCAGTACTTC. Translated, it gives CASSLAVGKQGQGWHEQYF.

The genes are TRBV5-1 and TRBJ1-1, with TRBD1 as a possible D gene (5 bases). The CDR3 loop spans 14 amino acids. Deletions cut 2 bases from V and 2 bases from J, with 10 bases between. In germline, CDR1 is SGHRS, CDR2 YFSETQ. The CDR3 protein is CASSFHTGNTEAFF. In DNA form, the CDR3 reads TGCGCCAGCAGCTTCCACACAGGAAACACTGAAGCTTTCTTT.

The sample holds many counts of this clone. The same CDR3 can be traced to other DNA sequences in this sample. The V call is TRBV19, the J call TRBJ2-7, with 7 bases that match TRBD1. Germline V lookup: CDR1 LNHDA, CDR2 SQIVND (reference sequence). The CDR3 runs 14 residues. V shed 4 bases and J 3 bases; nucleotides not matched to a gene: 6. CDR3 in amino acids: CASSRDSYNYEQYF. Here the CDR3 DNA reads TGTGCCAGTAGTAGGGACAGCTACAACTACGAGCAGTACTTC.

This chain joins TRBV11-2 and TRBJ2-7, with TRBD1 identical over 7 bases. J lost 2 bases, V lost 6 bases, and 7 bases had no gene match. This CDR3 is 14 amino acids long. The germline CDR1 and CDR2 sequences are SGHAT and FQNNGV. For the CDR3, the DNA is TGTGCCAGCAGACGGACAGGCCTAACCTACGAGCAGTACTTC. Protein: CASRRTGLTYEQYF.

The chain combines TRBV4-1 with TRBJ1-3; no clear D. This CDR3 is built from 17 residues. Trimming removed 0 bases from V and 0 bases from J, with 12 bases in between. CDR1 and CDR2 from the germline V gene are MGHRA and YSYEKL. CDR3 nucleotide sequence: TGCGCCAGCAGCCAAGAAGGGAGCGGATACTCTGGAAACACCATATATTTT. Translated: CASSQEGSGYSGNTIYF.

This clone was seen a single time. The chain carries TRBV5-5 and TRBJ2-7, with 8 nucleotides matching TRBD2. The germline gives CDR1 SGHKS, CDR2 YYEKEE (reference sequence). The V segment lost 4 bases and the J segment 4 bases; nucleotides outside the gene matches: 19. There are 18 residues in the CDR3. Written as DNA, the CDR3 is TGTGCCAGCAGCCCCTGGGACTTCCGAGCGGGAGTAAGATACGAGCAGTACTTC. Its protein product is CASSPWDFRAGVRYEQYF. Full variable domain (outside the CDR3, taken from reference TRBV5-5 and TRBJ2-7): DAGVTQSPTHLIKTRGQQVTLRCSPISGHKSVSWYQQVLGQGPQFIFQYYEKEERGRGNFPDRFSARQFPNYSSELNVNALLLGDSALYLCASSPWDFRAGVRYEQYFGPGTRLTVT.

The gene calls are TRBV7-2 and TRBJ2-2, with 8 bases lining up with TRBD1. This CDR3 has 17 amino acids. Unmatched junction bases numbered 6, after V lost 3 bases and J lost 0 bases. The germline V gene has CDR1 SGHTA and CDR2 FQGNSA. CDR3 DNA sequence: TGTGCCAGCAGCTTGAGACAGGGGACAGCGAACACCGGGGAGCTGTTTTTT. Its protein product is CASSLRQGTANTGELFF.

CDR3 in amino acids: CAISDMGPETQYF. The CDR3 coding sequence is TGTGCCATCAGTGACATGGGGCCAGAGACCCAGTACTTC. The chain carries TRBV10-3 and TRBJ2-5; possibly TRBD1 for D (5 bases). Germline loops: CDR1 ENHRY, CDR2 SYGVKD. Trimming shortened V by 3 bases and J by 4 bases, and 9 bases separated the two germline ends. This CDR3 is 13 amino acids long.

The chain couples TRBV30 to TRBJ1-2; D unclear. There are 13 residues in the CDR3. Germline V gene sequence: CDR1 GTSNPN, CDR2 SVGIG (reference sequence). V was cut by 2 bases and J by 8 bases, with 15 bases left in between. The CDR3: CAWSIGSGQGYTF. CDR3 sequence (DNA): TGTGCCTGGAGTATAGGGTCTGGGCAGGGCTACACCTTC.

As concerns this clone: In the same sample, other DNA sequences code for this CDR3. The chain is built from TRBV29-1 and TRBJ2-1; no clear D. Germline CDR1 is SQVTM and CDR2 is ANQGSEA. The CDR3 is 11 amino acids. Trimming took 4 bases from V and 3 from J, leaving 4 bases between them. CDR3 sequence reads: CSVVVYNEQFF. CDR3 bases: TGCAGCGTTGTGGTCTACAATGAGCAGTTCTTC.

Comment on this clone: One end of the junction fails to match germline, which may point to a read error. This chain connects TRBV7-2 to TRBJ1-4; 7 positions agree with TRBD1. The germline CDR1 and CDR2 sequences are SGHTA and FQGNSA. The length of the CDR3 is 12 residues. The CDR3 reads CASSSPGQSIQF. The CDR3 bases are TGTGCCAGCAGTAGTCCGGGACAGTCCATCCAATTT.

The chain recombines TRBV4-1 with TRBJ1-1, with D unclear. CDR3 length equals 17 residues. The germline CDR1 and CDR2 sequences are MGHRA and YSYEKL. V lost 0 bases, J lost 1 base, and 15 bases lay in between. The CDR3 spells CASSQDLSRKENTEAFF. In DNA form, the CDR3 reads TGCGCCAGCAGCCAAGATTTGTCTAGAAAAGAGAACACTGAAGCTTTCTTT.

This chain links TRBV2 with TRBJ2-5, with D possibly matching TRBD1 (5 bases). The CDR3 is 14 amino acids. Germline assignment: CDR1 SNHLY and CDR2 FYNNEI. Trimming took off 8 bases at V and 1 base at J, with 14 bases between the two ends. CDR3 coding DNA: TGTGCCAGCCTAGTGCTAGACAGCCAAGAGACCCAGTACTTC. Translating gives CASLVLDSQETQYF.

The chain carries TRBV10-3 and TRBJ2-5, with TRBD2 matching 9 bases. With V trimmed by 4 bases and J by 2 bases, 8 bases remained unmatched. Germline lookup yields CDR1 ENHRY and CDR2 SYGVKD. The CDR3 is made up of 16 amino acids. The CDR3 region has the DNA TGTGCCATCAGTGCGGCTAGCGGGGCTGAGCAAGAGACCCAGTACTTC. It translates to CAISAASGAEQETQYF.

V usage is TRBV28 and J usage is TRBJ1-4, with unresolved D. Trimming removed 7 bases at V and 8 bases at J, with 14 bases between. Germline V gives CDR1 MDHEN, CDR2 SYDVKM. The CDR3 loop spans 13 amino acids. CDR3 nucleotide sequence: TGTGCCAGCAAGTCGGGGTATGACGAAAAACTGTTTTTT. Its translation is CASKSGYDEKLFF.

The rearrangement links TRBV7-9 to TRBJ2-7; possibly TRBD1 for D (5 bases). Germline V CDR1 and CDR2: SEHNR, FQNEAQ (reference sequence). This CDR3 is built from 15 residues. Trimming left V 5 bases short and J 0 bases short, with 14 bases between. The CDR3 DNA reads TGTGCCAGCAGCCCCCACCCAGACAGCTCCTACGAGCAGTACTTC. It translates to CASSPHPDSSYEQYF.

The rearrangement links TRBV5-6 to TRBJ2-6; 7 nucleotides line up with TRBD1. The length of the CDR3 is 15 residues. CDR1 is SGHDT and CDR2 is YYEEEE in the germline V gene. The V gene end was trimmed by 1 base and the J gene end by 2 bases; junction bases not matched to a gene: 0. CDR3 residues: CASSLTGAGANVLTF. The CDR3 nucleotides read TGTGCCAGCAGCTTGACAGGGGCTGGGGCCAACGTCCTGACTTTC.

The rearrangement links TRBV5-4 to TRBJ2-5, with a possible D match to TRBD1 (5 bases). Germline V CDR1 and CDR2: SGHNT, YYREEE (reference sequence). The CDR3 has 15 amino acids. Trimming left V 1 base short and J 1 base short, with 11 bases between. The DNA of the CDR3 is TGTGCCAGCAGCTTGATGTCAGGGTCCCAAGAGACCCAGTACTTC. It encodes CASSLMSGSQETQYF.

The chain employs TRBV5-4 and TRBJ2-7, with D tentatively TRBD1 or TRBD2 (5 bases each). Looked up from germline, CDR1 is SGHNT and CDR2 is YYREEE (reference sequence). The length of the CDR3 is 17 residues. The germline V and J ends were trimmed by 2 bases and 0 bases, with 18 bases remaining between them. CDR3 amino acids: CASSFDLSGPTSYEQYF. In DNA, the CDR3 is TGTGCCAGCAGCTTTGACCTATCGGGGCCTACCTCCTACGAGCAGTACTTC.